The 10 T cell receptor beta chains given below trace back to one sample, sequenced in a study of T-cell memory formation after mild COVID-19. TCRdb called the 5' RACE reads again in MiXCR, with one record for every CDR3 protein. There are roughly 240,000 distinct CDR3 sequences in the sample; 16% occur only once, and roughly a fifth lies in the top ten. Sequenced: PBMCs or a T cell subset sorted from them (not recorded which). These receptors were taken from a man aged 18 to 30 who had mild COVID-19 (a few samples of this study predate the infection). Cell type and time point are not known.

In this sample, this clonotype turned up a few times. The chain employs TRBV7-3 and TRBJ2-1, with 8 bases lining up with TRBD1. This CDR3 contains 15 residues. Germline loops: CDR1 SGHTA, CDR2 FQGTGA. V trimming: 4 bases; J trimming: 6 bases; junction bases outside the gene matches: 8. In nucleotides, the CDR3 is TGTGCCAGCAGCTCAGGGGGCCCGGGAATCAATGAGCAGTTCTTC. The encoded protein is CASSSGGPGINEQFF.

This clonotype turned up a few times. The CDR3 sequence: CASSQDGTGSYEQYF. The CDR3, as DNA: TGCGCCAGCAGCCAAGATGGGACAGGGAGTTACGAGCAGTACTTC. J is TRBJ2-7 and V is TRBV4-3; 9 bases align to TRBD1. Per the germline V gene, CDR1 is LGHNA and CDR2 is YSLEER. The CDR3 totals 15 residues. With V trimmed by 0 bases and J by 4 bases, 4 bases remained unmatched.

This clonotype was counted a few times. The rearrangement uses TRBV4-3 and TRBJ2-7, with D tentatively TRBD1 (5 bases). V lost 1 base to trimming and J lost 0 bases, with 10 bases between them. The CDR3 covers 15 residues. Germline assignment: CDR1 LGHNA and CDR2 YSLEER. CDR3 residues: CASSQGTFSSYEQYF. In DNA form, the CDR3 reads TGCGCCAGCAGCCAAGGGACATTCAGCTCCTACGAGCAGTACTTC.

This sequence joins TRBV6-6 and TRBJ2-1; D is undetermined. The V gene's germline CDR1 is MNHNY and CDR2 SVGAGI (reference sequence). The CDR3 spans 15 residues. The V and J ends lost 7 bases and 8 bases respectively, with 21 bases between them. CDR3 protein: CASTPTDVELDEQFF. The CDR3, as DNA: TGTGCCAGCACCCCAACGGACGTTGAGCTTGATGAGCAGTTCTTC.

This chain uses TRBV20-1 with TRBJ2-3; no clear D gene. The CDR3 covers 13 residues. V was trimmed by 1 base and J by 1 base, leaving 6 bases between them. Germline lookup yields CDR1 DFQATT and CDR2 SNEGSKA (reference sequence). CDR3 region: CSARARGTDTQYF. The CDR3 nucleotides are TGCAGTGCTAGAGCCCGGGGCACAGATACGCAGTATTTT.

The rearrangement links TRBV27 to TRBJ2-2; no clear D. CDR3 size: 15 residues. Germline lookup yields CDR1 MNHEY and CDR2 SMNVEV (reference sequence). V lost 5 bases and J lost 1, with 11 bases in between. The CDR3: CASSPLGLNTGELFF. The CDR3, as DNA: TGTGCCAGCAGTCCCTTGGGCTTGAACACCGGGGAGCTGTTTTTT.

The table lists this clonotype with a few counts. The chain recombines TRBV7-3 with TRBJ1-1, with D possibly being TRBD1 (6 bases). With 3 bases removed from V and 7 bases from J, the gap between germline ends came to 12 bases. The V gene's germline CDR1 is SGHTA and CDR2 FQGTGA. The CDR3 has 13 amino acids. The CDR3 DNA is TGTGCCAGCAGCTTGGGGGGGCAAGGTGAAGCTTTCTTT. The encoded protein is CASSLGGQGEAFF.

This clonotype was seen only a few times. The gene calls are TRBV20-1 and TRBJ1-1; possibly TRBD1 for D (6 bases). This CDR3 spans 14 amino acids. With 5 bases removed from V and 0 bases from J, the gap between germline ends came to 13 bases. From germline, CDR1 is DFQATT and CDR2 SNEGSKA (reference sequence). The CDR3 sequence is CSAEGGRVNTEAFF. DNA of the CDR3: TGCAGTGCTGAGGGGGGGAGGGTGAACACTGAAGCTTTCTTT.

V is TRBV9 and J is TRBJ1-6, with D possibly matching TRBD1 (5 bases). This CDR3 is 16 amino acids long. Trimming pared 3 bases from V and 7 bases from J, leaving 17 bases between. The germline CDR1 and CDR2 sequences are SGDLS and YYNGEE. CDR3 DNA sequence: TGTGCCAGCAGCGCGACCGGGGGTGGGGAAAATTCACCCCTCCACTTT. Translation: CASSATGGGENSPLHF.

There are a few counts of this clonotype. The chain recombines TRBV27 with TRBJ2-7; D gene ambiguous. Per germline, CDR1 MNHEY and CDR2 SMNVEV (reference sequence). The CDR3 runs 14 residues. Trimming stripped 0 bases from V and 6 bases from J, with 12 bases between. CDR3 residues: CASSLSLQSLEQYV. The CDR3, as DNA: TGTGCCAGCAGTTTATCGCTCCAGAGTCTCGAGCAGTACGTC.